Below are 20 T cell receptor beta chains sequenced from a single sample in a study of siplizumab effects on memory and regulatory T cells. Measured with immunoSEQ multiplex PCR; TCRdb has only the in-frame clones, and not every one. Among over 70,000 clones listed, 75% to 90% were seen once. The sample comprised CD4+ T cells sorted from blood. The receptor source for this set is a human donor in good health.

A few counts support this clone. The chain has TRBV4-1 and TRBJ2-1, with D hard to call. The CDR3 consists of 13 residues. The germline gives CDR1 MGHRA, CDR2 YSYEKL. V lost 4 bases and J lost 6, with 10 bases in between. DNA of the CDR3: TGCGCCAGCAGCCGATCTGCCGCCAATGAGCAGTTCTTC. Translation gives CASSRSAANEQFF.

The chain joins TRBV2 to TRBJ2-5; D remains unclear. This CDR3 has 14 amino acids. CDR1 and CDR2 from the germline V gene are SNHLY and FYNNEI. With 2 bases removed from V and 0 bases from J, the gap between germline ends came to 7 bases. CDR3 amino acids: CASSESQYQETQYF. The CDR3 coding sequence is TGTGCCAGCAGTGAAAGCCAGTACCAAGAGACCCAGTACTTC.

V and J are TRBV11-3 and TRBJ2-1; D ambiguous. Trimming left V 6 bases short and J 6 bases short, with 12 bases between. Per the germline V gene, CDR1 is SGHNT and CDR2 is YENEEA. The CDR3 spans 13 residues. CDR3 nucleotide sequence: TGTGCCAGCAGGCGCGAGTGGGGCAATGAGCAGTTCTTC. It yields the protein CASRREWGNEQFF. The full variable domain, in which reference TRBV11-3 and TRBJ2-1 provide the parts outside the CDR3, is EAGVVQSPRYKIIEKKQPVAFWCNPISGHNTLYWYLQNLGQGPELLIRYENEEAVDDSQLPKDRFSAERLKGVDSTLKIQPAELGDSAVYLCASRREWGNEQFFGPGTRLTVL.

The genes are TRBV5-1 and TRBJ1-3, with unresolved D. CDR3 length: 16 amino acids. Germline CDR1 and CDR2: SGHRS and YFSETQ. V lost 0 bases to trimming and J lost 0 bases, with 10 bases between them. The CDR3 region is CASSLDGRNSGNTIYF. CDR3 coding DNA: TGCGCCAGCAGCTTGGATGGCAGGAACTCTGGAAACACCATATATTTT.

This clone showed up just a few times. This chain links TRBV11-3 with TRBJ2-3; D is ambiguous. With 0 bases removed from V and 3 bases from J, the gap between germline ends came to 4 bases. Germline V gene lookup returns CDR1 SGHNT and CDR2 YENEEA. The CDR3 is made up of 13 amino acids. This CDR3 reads CASSLDLTDTQYF. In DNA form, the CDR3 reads TGTGCCAGCAGCTTAGATTTGACAGATACGCAGTATTTT.

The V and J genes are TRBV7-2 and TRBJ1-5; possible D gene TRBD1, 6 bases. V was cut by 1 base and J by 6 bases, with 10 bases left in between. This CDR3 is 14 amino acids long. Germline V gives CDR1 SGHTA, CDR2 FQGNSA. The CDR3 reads CASSLGQAPQPQHF. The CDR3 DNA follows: TGTGCCAGCAGCTTAGGACAGGCCCCTCAGCCCCAGCATTTT.

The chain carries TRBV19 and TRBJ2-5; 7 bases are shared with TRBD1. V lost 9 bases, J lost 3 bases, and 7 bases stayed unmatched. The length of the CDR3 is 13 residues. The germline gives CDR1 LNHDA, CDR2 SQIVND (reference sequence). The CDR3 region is CASNFDREETQYF. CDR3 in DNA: TGTGCCAGCAATTTTGACAGGGAAGAGACCCAGTACTTC.

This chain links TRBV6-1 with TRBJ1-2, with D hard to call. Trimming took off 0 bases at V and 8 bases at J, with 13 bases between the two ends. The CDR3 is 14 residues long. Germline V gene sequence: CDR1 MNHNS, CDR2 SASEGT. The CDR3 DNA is TGTGCCAGCAGTGAAGCGCTCCGGGCGAGGGGCTACACCTTC. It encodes CASSEALRARGYTF.

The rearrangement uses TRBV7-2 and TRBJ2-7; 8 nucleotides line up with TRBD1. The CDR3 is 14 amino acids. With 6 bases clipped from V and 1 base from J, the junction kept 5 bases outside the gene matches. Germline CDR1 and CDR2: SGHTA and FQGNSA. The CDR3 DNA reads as TGTGCCAGCAGGGGGACAGGATCTTCCTACGAGCAGTACTTC. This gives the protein CASRGTGSSYEQYF.

Here the CDR3 reads CASSHLRTGGYGYTF. The CDR3 DNA reads as TGCGCCAGCAGTCATCTCCGGACAGGGGGCTATGGCTACACCTTC. This chain links TRBV23-1 with TRBJ1-2; 10 nucleotides line up with TRBD1. TRBV23-1 is an open reading frame whose function is uncertain. The CDR3 has 15 residues. J was trimmed by 4 bases and V by 3 bases; bases with no gene match: 5.

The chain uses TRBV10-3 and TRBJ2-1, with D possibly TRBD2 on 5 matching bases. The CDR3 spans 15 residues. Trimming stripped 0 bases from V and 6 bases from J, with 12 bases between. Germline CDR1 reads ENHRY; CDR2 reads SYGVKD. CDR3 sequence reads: CAISESTGYSNEQFF. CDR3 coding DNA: TGTGCCATCAGTGAGTCGACGGGGTACAGCAATGAGCAGTTCTTC.

The CDR3 DNA reads TGCGCCAGCGTCCCATACGGGGGAGCTAACTATGGCTACACCTTC. Its translation is CASVPYGGANYGYTF. This rearrangement joins TRBV5-1 to TRBJ1-2; tentatively, D is TRBD1 (5 bases). The germline V and J ends were trimmed by 7 bases and 0 bases, with 16 bases remaining between them. In germline, CDR1 is SGHRS, CDR2 YFSETQ. CDR3 size: 15 residues.

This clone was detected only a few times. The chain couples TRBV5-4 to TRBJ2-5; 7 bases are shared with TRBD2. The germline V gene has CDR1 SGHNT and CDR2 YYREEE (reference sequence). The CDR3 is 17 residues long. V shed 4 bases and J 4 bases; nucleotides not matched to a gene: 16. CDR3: CASSPGGRDPEGETQYF. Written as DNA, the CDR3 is TGTGCCAGCAGCCCGGGGGGACGGGATCCAGAAGGAGAGACCCAGTACTTC.

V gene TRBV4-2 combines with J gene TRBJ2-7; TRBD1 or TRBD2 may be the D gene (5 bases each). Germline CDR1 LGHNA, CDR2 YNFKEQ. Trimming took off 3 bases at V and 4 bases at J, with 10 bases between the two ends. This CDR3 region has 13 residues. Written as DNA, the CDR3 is TGTGCCAGCAGCCAGGGGGTGAGGTACGAGCAGTACTTC. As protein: CASSQGVRYEQYF.

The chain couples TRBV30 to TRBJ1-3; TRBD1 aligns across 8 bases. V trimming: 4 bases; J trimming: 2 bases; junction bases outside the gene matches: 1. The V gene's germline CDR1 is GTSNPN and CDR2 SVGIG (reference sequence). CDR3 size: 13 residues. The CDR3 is CAWKDRAGNTIYF. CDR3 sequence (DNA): TGTGCCTGGAAGGACAGGGCTGGAAACACCATATATTTT.

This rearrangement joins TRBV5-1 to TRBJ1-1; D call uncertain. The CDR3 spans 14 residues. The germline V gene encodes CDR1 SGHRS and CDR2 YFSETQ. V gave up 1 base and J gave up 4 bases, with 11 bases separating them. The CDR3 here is CASSLPGGFTEAFF. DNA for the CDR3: TGCGCCAGCAGCTTGCCGGGAGGCTTCACTGAAGCTTTCTTT.

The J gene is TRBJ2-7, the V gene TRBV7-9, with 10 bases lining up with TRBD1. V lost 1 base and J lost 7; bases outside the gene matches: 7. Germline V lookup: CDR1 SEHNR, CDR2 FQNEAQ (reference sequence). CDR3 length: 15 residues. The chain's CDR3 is CASSLGTGGPKEQYF. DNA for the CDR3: TGTGCCAGCAGCTTAGGGACAGGGGGGCCTAAGGAGCAGTACTTC.

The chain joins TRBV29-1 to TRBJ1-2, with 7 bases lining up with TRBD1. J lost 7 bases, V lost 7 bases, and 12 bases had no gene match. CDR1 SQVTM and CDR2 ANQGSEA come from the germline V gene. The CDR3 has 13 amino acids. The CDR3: CSATPTGSGGYTF. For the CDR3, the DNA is TGCAGCGCCACCCCGACAGGGTCGGGTGGCTACACCTTC.

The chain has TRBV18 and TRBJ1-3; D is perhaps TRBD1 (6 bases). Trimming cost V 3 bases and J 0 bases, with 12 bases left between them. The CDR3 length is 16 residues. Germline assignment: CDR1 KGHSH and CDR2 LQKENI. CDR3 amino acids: CASSPTGPNSGNTIYF. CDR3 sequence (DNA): TGTGCCAGCTCACCCACAGGGCCCAACTCTGGAAACACCATATATTTT.

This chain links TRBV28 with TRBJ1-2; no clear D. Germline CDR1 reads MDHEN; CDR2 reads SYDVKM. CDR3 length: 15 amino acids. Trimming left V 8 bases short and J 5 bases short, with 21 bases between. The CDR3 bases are TGTGCCAGCGACGATGCGAAGAGGGTCCGTTATGGCTACACCTTC. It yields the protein CASDDAKRVRYGYTF.